This TCR beta chain comes out of a study of response to subunit inactivated influenza vaccine. One entry per CDR3 protein results from TCRdb running MiXCR on the RT-PCR reads. The table lists 530,000 or so distinct CDR3 sequences, about 25% of them singletons, with 1.5% to 2% in the top ten. V lost 3 bases to trimming and J lost 3 bases; unmatched junction nucleotides: 8. CDR3 length equals 14 residues. Germline V lookup: CDR1 DFQATT, CDR2 SNEGSKA (reference sequence). The TCR was taken from a man aged 50 or older who received an inactivated influenza vaccine. The V gene is TRBV20-1, the J gene TRBJ2-7; 7 nucleotides line up with TRBD1. The source was CD4+ T cells sorted from PBMCs, collected more than 4 days after vaccination. The CDR3 nucleotides are TGCAGTGCTAGCGAGGGGGCTGTAGTCTACGAGCAGTACTTC. This gives the protein CSASEGAVVYEQYF.